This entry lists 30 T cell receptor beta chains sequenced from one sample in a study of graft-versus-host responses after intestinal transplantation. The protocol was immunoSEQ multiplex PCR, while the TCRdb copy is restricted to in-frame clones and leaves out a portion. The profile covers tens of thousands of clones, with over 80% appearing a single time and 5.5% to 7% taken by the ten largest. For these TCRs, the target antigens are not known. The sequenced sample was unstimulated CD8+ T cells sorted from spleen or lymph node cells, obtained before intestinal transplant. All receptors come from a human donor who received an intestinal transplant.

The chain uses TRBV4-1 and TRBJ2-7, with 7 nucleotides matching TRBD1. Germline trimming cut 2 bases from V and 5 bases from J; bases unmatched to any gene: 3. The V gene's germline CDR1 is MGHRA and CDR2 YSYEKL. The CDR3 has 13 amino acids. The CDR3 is CASSQPTGNEQYF. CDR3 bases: TGCGCCAGCAGCCAACCGACAGGGAACGAGCAGTACTTC.

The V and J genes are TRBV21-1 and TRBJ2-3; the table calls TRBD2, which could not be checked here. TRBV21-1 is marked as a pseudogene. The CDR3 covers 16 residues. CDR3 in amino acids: CASSKGTSGNTDTQYF. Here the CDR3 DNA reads TGTGCCAGCAGCAAAGGGACTAGCGGAAACACAGATACGCAGTATTTT.

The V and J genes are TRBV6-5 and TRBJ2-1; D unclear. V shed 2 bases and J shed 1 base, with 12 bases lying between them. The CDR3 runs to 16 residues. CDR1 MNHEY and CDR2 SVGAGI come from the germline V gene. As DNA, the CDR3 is TGTGCCAGCAGTTACGGATTCAGTCAGTCCTACAATGAGCAGTTCTTC. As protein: CASSYGFSQSYNEQFF.

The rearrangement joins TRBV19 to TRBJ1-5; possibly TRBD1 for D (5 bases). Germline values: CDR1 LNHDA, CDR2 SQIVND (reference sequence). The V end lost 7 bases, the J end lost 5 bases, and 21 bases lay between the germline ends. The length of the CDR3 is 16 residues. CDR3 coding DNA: TGTGCCAGTACCCGGGAAGCGGGCAGGGACGATCAGCCCCAGCATTTT. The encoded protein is CASTREAGRDDQPQHF.

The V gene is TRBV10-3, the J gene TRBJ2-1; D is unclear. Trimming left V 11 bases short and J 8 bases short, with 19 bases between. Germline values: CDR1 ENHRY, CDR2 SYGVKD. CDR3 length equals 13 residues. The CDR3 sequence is CAASPPEADEQFF. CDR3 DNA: TGTGCCGCATCTCCCCCCGAGGCGGATGAGCAGTTCTTC.

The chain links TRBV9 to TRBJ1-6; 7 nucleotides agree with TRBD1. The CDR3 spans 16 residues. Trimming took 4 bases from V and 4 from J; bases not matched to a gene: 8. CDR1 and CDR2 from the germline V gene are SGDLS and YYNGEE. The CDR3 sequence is CASSSTGQRYNSPLHF. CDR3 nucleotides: TGTGCCAGCAGCTCGACGGGACAGCGATATAATTCACCCCTCCACTTT. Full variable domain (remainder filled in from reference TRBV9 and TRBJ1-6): DSGVTQTPKHLITATGQRVTLRCSPRSGDLSVYWYQQSLDQGLQFLIQYYNGEERAKGNILERFSAQQFPDLHSELNLSSLELGDSALYFCASSSTGQRYNSPLHFGNGTRLTVT.

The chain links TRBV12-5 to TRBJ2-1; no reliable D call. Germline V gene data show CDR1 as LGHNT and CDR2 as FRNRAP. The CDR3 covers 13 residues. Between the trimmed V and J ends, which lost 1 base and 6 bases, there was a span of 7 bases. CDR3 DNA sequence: TGTGCTAGTGGTTTGGCCCTCGTCAATGAGCAGTTCTTC. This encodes CASGLALVNEQFF.

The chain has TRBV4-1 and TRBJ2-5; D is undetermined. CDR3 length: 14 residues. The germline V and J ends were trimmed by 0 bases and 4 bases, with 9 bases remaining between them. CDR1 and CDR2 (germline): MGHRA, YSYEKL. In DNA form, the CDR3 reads TGCGCCAGCAGCCAAGACTCGTGGAGAGAGACCCAGTACTTC. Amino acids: CASSQDSWRETQYF.

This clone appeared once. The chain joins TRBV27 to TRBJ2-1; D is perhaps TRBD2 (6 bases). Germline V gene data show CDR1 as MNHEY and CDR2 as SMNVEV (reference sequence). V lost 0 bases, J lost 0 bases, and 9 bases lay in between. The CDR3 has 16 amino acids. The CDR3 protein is CASSLSRGDSYNEQFF. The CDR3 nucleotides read TGTGCCAGCAGTTTATCTCGCGGGGACTCCTACAATGAGCAGTTCTTC.

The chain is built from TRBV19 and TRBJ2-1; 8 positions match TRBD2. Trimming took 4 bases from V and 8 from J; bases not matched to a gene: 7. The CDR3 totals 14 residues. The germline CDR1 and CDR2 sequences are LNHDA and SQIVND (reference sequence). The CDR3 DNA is TGTGCCAGTAGTACAGCGGGAGTCTTGGATGAGCAGTTCTTC. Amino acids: CASSTAGVLDEQFF.

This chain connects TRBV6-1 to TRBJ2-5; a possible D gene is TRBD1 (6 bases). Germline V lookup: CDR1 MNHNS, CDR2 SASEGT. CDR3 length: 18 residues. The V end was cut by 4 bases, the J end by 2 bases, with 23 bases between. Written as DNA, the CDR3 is TGTGCCAGCAGTGCTACCCGGGACACTTCATGGGGGCAAGAGACCCAGTACTTC. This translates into CASSATRDTSWGQETQYF.

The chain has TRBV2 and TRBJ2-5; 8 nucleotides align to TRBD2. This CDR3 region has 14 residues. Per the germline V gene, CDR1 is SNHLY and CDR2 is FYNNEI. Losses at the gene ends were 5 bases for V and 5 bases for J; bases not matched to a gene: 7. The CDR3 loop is CASSPQAGAETQYF. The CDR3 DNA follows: TGTGCCAGCAGTCCTCAAGCGGGAGCCGAGACCCAGTACTTC.

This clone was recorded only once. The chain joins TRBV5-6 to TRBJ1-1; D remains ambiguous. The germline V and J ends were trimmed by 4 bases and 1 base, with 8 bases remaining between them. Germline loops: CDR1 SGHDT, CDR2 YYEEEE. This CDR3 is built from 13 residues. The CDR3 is CASSLDWNTEAFF. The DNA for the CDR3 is TGTGCCAGCAGCCTGGACTGGAACACTGAAGCTTTCTTT.

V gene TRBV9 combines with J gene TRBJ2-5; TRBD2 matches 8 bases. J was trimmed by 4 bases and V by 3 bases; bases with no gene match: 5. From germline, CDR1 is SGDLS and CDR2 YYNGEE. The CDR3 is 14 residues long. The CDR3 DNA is TGTGCCAGCAGCGGGGGACTAGTTCCAGAGACCCAGTACTTC. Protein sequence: CASSGGLVPETQYF.

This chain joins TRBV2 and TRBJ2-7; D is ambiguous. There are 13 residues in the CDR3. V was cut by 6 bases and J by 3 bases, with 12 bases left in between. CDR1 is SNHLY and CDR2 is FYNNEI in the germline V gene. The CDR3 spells CASSEQARYEQYF. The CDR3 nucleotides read TGTGCCAGCAGCGAACAAGCACGCTACGAGCAGTACTTC.

CDR3: CASREDRGWNTEAFF. CDR3 coding DNA: TGTGCCAGCAGGGAGGACAGGGGATGGAACACTGAAGCTTTCTTT. The rearrangement joins TRBV6-1 to TRBJ1-1; the match to TRBD1 covers 9 bases. The CDR3 covers 15 residues. J was trimmed by 1 base and V by 6 bases; bases with no gene match: 6. Germline CDR1 MNHNS, CDR2 SASEGT.

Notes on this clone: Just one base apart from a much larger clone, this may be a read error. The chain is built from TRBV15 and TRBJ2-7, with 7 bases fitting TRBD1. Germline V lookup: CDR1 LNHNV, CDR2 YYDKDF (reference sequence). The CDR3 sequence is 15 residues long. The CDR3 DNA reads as TGTGCCACCAGCAGAGATCGTGAAGGGGGCTACGAGCGGTACTTC. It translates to CATSRDREGGYERYF. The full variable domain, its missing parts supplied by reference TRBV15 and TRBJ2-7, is DAMVIQNPRYQVTQFGKPVTLSCSQTLNHNVMYWYQQKSSQAPKLLFHYYDKDFNNEADTPDNFQSRRPNTSFCFLDIRSPGLGDTAMYLCATSRDREGGYERYFGPGTRLTVT.

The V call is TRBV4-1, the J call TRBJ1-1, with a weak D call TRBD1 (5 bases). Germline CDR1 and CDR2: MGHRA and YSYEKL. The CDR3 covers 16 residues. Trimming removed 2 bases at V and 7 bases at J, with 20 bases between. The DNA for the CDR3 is TGCGCCAGCAGCCAACCCGAGGACGGACCGGGGGGTGAAGCTTTCTTT. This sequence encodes CASSQPEDGPGGEAFF.

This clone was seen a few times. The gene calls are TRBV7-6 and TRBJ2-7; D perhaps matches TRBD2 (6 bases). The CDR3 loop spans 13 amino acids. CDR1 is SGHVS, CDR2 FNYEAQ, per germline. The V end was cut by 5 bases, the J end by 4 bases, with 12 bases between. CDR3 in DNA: TGTGCCAGCAGCCCGGGACTTTCATACGAGCAGTACTTC. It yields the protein CASSPGLSYEQYF.

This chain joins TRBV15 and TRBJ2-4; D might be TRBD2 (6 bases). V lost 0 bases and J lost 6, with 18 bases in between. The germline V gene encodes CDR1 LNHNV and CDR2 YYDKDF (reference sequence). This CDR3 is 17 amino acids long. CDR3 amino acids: CATSRDPAGRFRNIQYF. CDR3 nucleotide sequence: TGTGCCACCAGCAGAGATCCCGCGGGGAGGTTTAGAAACATTCAGTACTTC.

CDR3 amino acids: CASRKRGHWGTDTQYF. Here the CDR3 DNA reads TGTGCCAGCAGAAAAAGGGGACACTGGGGCACAGATACGCAGTATTTT. This chain joins TRBV5-4 and TRBJ2-3; tentative D call: TRBD1 (6 bases). V was clipped by 5 bases and J by 1 base, with 17 bases between them. The CDR3 sequence is 16 residues long. Germline CDR1 is SGHNT and CDR2 is YYREEE (reference sequence). Based on the CDR3 plus reference TRBV5-4 and TRBJ2-3, the full variable domain is ETGVTQSPTHLIKTRGQQVTLRCSSQSGHNTVSWYQQALGQGPQFIFQYYREEENGRGNFPPRFSGLQFPNYSSELNVNALELDDSALYLCASRKRGHWGTDTQYFGPGTRLTVL.

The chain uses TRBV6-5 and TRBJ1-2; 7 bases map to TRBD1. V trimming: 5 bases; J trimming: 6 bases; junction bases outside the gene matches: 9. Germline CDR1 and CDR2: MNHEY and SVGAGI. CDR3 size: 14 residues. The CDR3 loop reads CASSQTGWGDGYTF. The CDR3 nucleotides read TGTGCCAGCAGTCAGACAGGGTGGGGCGATGGCTACACCTTC.

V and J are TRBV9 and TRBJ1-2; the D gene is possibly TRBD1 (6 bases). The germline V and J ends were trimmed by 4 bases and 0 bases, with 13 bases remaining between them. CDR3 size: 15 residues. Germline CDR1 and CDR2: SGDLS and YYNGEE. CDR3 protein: CASSPMGAPNYGYTF. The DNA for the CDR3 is TGTGCCAGCAGCCCTATGGGGGCTCCTAACTATGGCTACACCTTC.

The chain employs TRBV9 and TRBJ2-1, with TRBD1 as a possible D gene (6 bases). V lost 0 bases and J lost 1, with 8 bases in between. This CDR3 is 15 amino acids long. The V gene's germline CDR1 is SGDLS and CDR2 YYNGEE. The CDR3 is CASSVEGESYNEQFF. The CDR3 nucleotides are TGTGCCAGCAGCGTAGAGGGGGAATCCTACAATGAGCAGTTCTTC.

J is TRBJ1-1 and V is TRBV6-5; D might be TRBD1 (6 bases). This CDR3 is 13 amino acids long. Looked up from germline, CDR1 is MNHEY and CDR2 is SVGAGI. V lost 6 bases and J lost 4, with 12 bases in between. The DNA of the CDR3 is TGTGCCAGCAGCCTGGGGGCGGGCACTGAAGCTTTCTTT. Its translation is CASSLGAGTEAFF.

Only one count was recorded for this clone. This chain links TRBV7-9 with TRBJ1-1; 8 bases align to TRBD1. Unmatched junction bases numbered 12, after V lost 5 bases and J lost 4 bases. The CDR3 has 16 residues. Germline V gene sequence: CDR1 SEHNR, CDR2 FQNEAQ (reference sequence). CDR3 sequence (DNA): TGTGCCAGCAGCCTCGTGTCAGGGGGCCCAGGCACTGAAGCTTTCTTT. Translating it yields CASSLVSGGPGTEAFF.

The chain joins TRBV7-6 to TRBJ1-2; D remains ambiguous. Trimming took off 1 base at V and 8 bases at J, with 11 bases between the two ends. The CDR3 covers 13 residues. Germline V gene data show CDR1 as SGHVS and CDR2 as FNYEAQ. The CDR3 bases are TGTGCCAGCAGCTTAGGCGGGCCCGGAGGCTACACCTTC. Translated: CASSLGGPGGYTF.

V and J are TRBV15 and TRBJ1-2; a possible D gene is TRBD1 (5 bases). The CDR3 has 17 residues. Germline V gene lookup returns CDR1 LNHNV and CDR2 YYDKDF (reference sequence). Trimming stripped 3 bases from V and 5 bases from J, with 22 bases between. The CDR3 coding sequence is TGTGCCACCAGCAGGTTCTATTCCGGGACCGCCGTATATGGCTACACCTTC. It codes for CATSRFYSGTAVYGYTF. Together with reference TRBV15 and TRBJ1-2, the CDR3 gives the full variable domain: DAMVIQNPRYQVTQFGKPVTLSCSQTLNHNVMYWYQQKSSQAPKLLFHYYDKDFNNEADTPDNFQSRRPNTSFCFLDIRSPGLGDTAMYLCATSRFYSGTAVYGYTFGSGTRLTVV.

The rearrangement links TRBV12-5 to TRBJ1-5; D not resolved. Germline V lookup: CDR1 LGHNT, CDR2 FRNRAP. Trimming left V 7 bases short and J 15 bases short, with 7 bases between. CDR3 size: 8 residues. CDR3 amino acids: CASAERHF. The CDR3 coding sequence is TGTGCTAGTGCCGAGAGGCATTTT.

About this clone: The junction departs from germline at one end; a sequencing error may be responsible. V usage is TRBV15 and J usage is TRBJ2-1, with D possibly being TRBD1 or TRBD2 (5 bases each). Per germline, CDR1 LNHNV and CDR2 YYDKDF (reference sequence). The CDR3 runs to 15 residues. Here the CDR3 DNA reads TGTGCCGCCAGCAGAGAGGTGTTGGGGGTCGGTGAGCAGTTCTTC. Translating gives CAASREVLGVGEQFF.